A selection of T cell receptor beta chains follows, all from one sample in a study of cytomegalovirus exposure and HLA in healthy donors. Libraries were prepared by immunoSEQ multiplex PCR; TCRdb keeps only in-frame clonotypes and omits some of them. Its table lists 200,000 to 250,000 clones. The source material was PBMCs. These receptors were collected from a woman aged 30 to 39 in good health and CMV-seropositive. Both conserved end residues are trimmed from each CDR3.

CDR3 protein: ASSPAQGRAF; J gene: TRBJ1-1; CDR3 length: 10; V gene: TRBV11-2
CDR3 protein: ASSLGTAGNTIY; J gene: TRBJ1-3; CDR3 length: 12; V gene: TRBV18
CDR3 protein: ASSLAAGVTGELF; J gene: TRBJ2-2; CDR3 length: 13; V gene: TRBV7-8
CDR3 protein: ASSPPGGGGTGELF; J gene: TRBJ2-2; CDR3 length: 14; V gene: TRBV27
CDR3 protein: ASSRGQTYGYT; J gene: TRBJ1-2; CDR3 length: 11; V gene: TRBV6-5
CDR3 protein: ASSQGQNYGYT; J gene: TRBJ1-2; CDR3 length: 11; V gene: TRBV5-4
CDR3 protein: ASSVGVAGLYEQY; J gene: TRBJ2-7; CDR3 length: 13; V gene: TRBV9
CDR3 protein: ASSYRYNEQF; J gene: TRBJ2-1; CDR3 length: 10; V gene: TRBV7-9
CDR3 protein: ASSLLGVVTDTQY; J gene: TRBJ2-3; CDR3 length: 13; V gene: TRBV7-8
CDR3 protein: ASSFDRGFSGELF; J gene: TRBJ2-2; CDR3 length: 13; V gene: TRBV11-2
CDR3 protein: ASRATGALMGELF; J gene: TRBJ1-4; CDR3 length: 13; V gene: TRBV6-5
CDR3 protein: ASRDGLAETQY; J gene: TRBJ2-5; CDR3 length: 11; V gene: TRBV2
CDR3 protein: ASSLDRGSQETQY; J gene: TRBJ2-5; CDR3 length: 13; V gene: TRBV7-2
CDR3 protein: ASSQSHLGTSSGNEQF; J gene: TRBJ2-1; CDR3 length: 16; V gene: TRBV4-1
CDR3 protein: ASSPGQRADTQY; J gene: TRBJ2-3; CDR3 length: 12; V gene: TRBV11-2
CDR3 protein: ASGEQGVRETQY; J gene: TRBJ2-5; CDR3 length: 12; V gene: TRBV27
CDR3 protein: ASSFSLAGLADTQY; J gene: TRBJ2-3; CDR3 length: 14; V gene: TRBV27
CDR3 protein: ASSPGIWGVSDEQF; J gene: TRBJ2-1; CDR3 length: 14; V gene: TRBV7-9
CDR3 protein: ASSLGWDRGRGQPQH; J gene: TRBJ1-5; CDR3 length: 15; V gene: TRBV7-8
CDR3 protein: ASSLAMGSYGYT; J gene: TRBJ1-2; CDR3 length: 12; V gene: TRBV5-6
CDR3 protein: SVYSGESYEQY; J gene: TRBJ2-7; CDR3 length: 11; V gene: TRBV29-1
CDR3 protein: ASSPGVGETQY; J gene: TRBJ2-5; CDR3 length: 11; V gene: TRBV4-3
CDR3 protein: ASSIQGYENEKLF; J gene: TRBJ1-4; CDR3 length: 13; V gene: TRBV7-2
CDR3 protein: AISGDRGLNYGYT; J gene: TRBJ1-2; CDR3 length: 13; V gene: TRBV10-3
CDR3 protein: ASSLDPGRNEKLF; J gene: TRBJ1-4; CDR3 length: 13; V gene: TRBV5-1
CDR3 protein: ASSPTEEGPQY; J gene: TRBJ2-7; CDR3 length: 11; V gene: TRBV2
CDR3 protein: ASSLTNRGRRGETQY; J gene: TRBJ2-5; CDR3 length: 15; V gene: TRBV5-1
CDR3 protein: ASSPPLGGEQY; J gene: TRBJ2-7; CDR3 length: 11; V gene: TRBV28
CDR3 protein: AIRGGGTSYEQY; J gene: TRBJ2-7; CDR3 length: 12; V gene: TRBV10-3
CDR3 protein: ASSSTGSEQY; J gene: TRBJ2-7; CDR3 length: 10; V gene: TRBV5-8
CDR3 protein: ASSLLEGRGGDGYT; J gene: TRBJ1-2; CDR3 length: 14; V gene: TRBV5-6
CDR3 protein: ASSVEVRNTIY; J gene: TRBJ1-3; CDR3 length: 11; V gene: TRBV9
CDR3 protein: ASSWAPSSGNTIY; J gene: TRBJ1-3; CDR3 length: 13; V gene: TRBV5-4
CDR3 protein: ASSMTSGGAYEQF; J gene: TRBJ2-1; CDR3 length: 13; V gene: TRBV19
CDR3 protein: ASSLSRWPYNEQF; J gene: TRBJ2-1; CDR3 length: 13; V gene: TRBV7-8
CDR3 protein: ASSQTGLSYGYT; J gene: TRBJ1-2; CDR3 length: 12; V gene: TRBV4-2
CDR3 protein: ATSRDKQTDTQY; J gene: TRBJ2-3; CDR3 length: 12; V gene: TRBV15
CDR3 protein: ASSLDGLAGGPGPHNEQF; J gene: TRBJ2-1; CDR3 length: 18; V gene: TRBV11-2
CDR3 protein: AISRGQGARNEKLF; J gene: TRBJ1-4; CDR3 length: 14; V gene: TRBV10-3
CDR3 protein: ASTSPGTDTQY; J gene: TRBJ2-3; CDR3 length: 11; V gene: TRBV5-1
CDR3 protein: ASSFNRELASEQF; J gene: TRBJ2-1; CDR3 length: 13; V gene: TRBV27